This T cell receptor (beta chain) emerged from a study of blood T cell repertoires in COVID-19. Study overall: Sources were T cells, B-cell-depleted T cells, or PBMCs; the material itself was cDNA or gDNA.

This CDR3 spans 15 amino acids. Trimming cost V 4 bases and J 2 bases; bases outside gene matches: 8. CDR1 is LNHDA, CDR2 SQIVND, per germline (reference sequence). Using immunoSEQ multiplex PCR, the repertoire was profiled, and TCRdb retains in-frame clones only, with some absent. The table has 250,000 to 300,000 clones, around 89% seen once. The specimen sequenced was peripheral blood. The genes are TRBV19 and TRBJ2-7, with 7 bases identical to TRBD2. The sequence derives from a woman aged 55-69 years with acute or convalescent COVID-19. In DNA form, the CDR3 reads TGTGCCAGTAGTACCAGCGGGACGGATGCCTACGAGCAGTACTTC. This sequence encodes CASSTSGTDAYEQYF.